The present T cell receptor beta chain was sequenced within a study of T cell responses to AZD1222 COVID-19 vaccine. V shed 7 bases and J shed 4 bases, with 14 bases lying between them. The length of the CDR3 is 14 residues. CDR1 and CDR2 (germline): MNHEY, SVGAGI. Profiling relied on immunoSEQ multiplex PCR, and the TCRdb table lists in-frame clones only, not all of them. The sample holds about 120,000 clones, roughly 87% seen once. The clonotype was recovered from an adult in good health. This chain links TRBV6-5 with TRBJ1-5, with a possible D match to TRBD1 (5 bases). The specimen was peripheral blood, collected on day 0 of MenACWY control vaccination. DNA of the CDR3: TGTGCCAGCATCTCGGTGGAGGGGAATCAGCCCCAGCATTTT. Its protein product is CASISVEGNQPQHF.